Detailed here is one T cell receptor beta chain. This clonotype was observed a handful of times. It lacks a known antigen. Per-base qualities were not stored, and no clone one base away is much larger. The data belong to a study of low-dose radiotherapy and immunotherapy resistance in tumors (dated by TCRdb to the early 2020s). Study-level background: Cohort 1 received 0.5 Gy per fraction every 2 weeks, with a prescribed total PTV dose of 6.5 Gy. Intravenous cyclophosphamide at 200 mg/m2 was administered every two weeks, one day ahead of each radiation and immunotherapy administration. Starting on cycle 1 day 1, patients took 300 mg of aspirin by mouth once daily for four cycles. Patients were given nivolumab as a 240 mg flat dose every two weeks and ipilimumab at 1 mg/kg every six weeks, with both drugs delivered intravenously. Cohort 2 received 1 Gy per fraction every two weeks, with a total of 13 Gy over 26 weeks. No randomization into treatment groups was done for the people taking part in the trial. Eight patients were included in the translational analysis: three from the first dose cohort and the first five from the second dose cohort.

Interpreted using the paper, the time point label stands for: after trial treatment. The sample's treatment or condition, from its label and the paper: LDRT plus nivolumab, ipilimumab, low-dose cyclophosphamide and aspirin (RACIN trial). The donors took part in RACIN, a single-arm, phase I, dose-escalation trial that combined nivolumab, ipilimumab, aspirin, low-dose cyclophosphamide and low-dose radiotherapy. Patients with advanced, TIL-negative solid tumors were considered eligible. The sequencer was an Illumina HiSeq 2500. Superscript III and a set of TRAV- and TRBV-specific primers were used to synthesize first-strand cDNA, so that both TCRalpha and TCRbeta chains were covered. An approximately 20-cycle PCR with Phusion amplified the TCRs, pairing a constant-region primer with the adapter that was attached to the V primers. Isolated mRNA was amplified with the MessageAmp II aRNA Amplification Kit, using an approximately 15-hour in vitro transcription at 37°C. The Dynabeads mRNA DIRECT Purification Kit was used to isolate the mRNA for TCR sequencing. Indexed Illumina adapters were added in a second Phusion PCR of 25 cycles, after which AMPure XP beads were used to purify the products. The paper's processing steps were these. Custom Perl scripts pooled TCR sequences encoding the same protein, removed out-of-frame sequences and computed each clonotype's abundance. Any TCR sequence backed by just one read was left out of the analysis. Among the metrics used to describe the repertoires were Shannon entropy, Gini index, clonality, richness, and the frequency of TCRs shared between repertoires. TCRdb reran the public reads through fastp at Q25 and MiXCR, keeping productive beta chains. Rows merge per CDR3 protein into single entries with the most common DNA and genes. None of the V and J calls come from the authors' own analysis; TCRdb made them. The sample table shows just over 90,000 distinct CDR3 sequences, and around 20% are seen once. The top ten clonotypes cover more than 10% of the sample.

The CDR3, cysteine through phenylalanine, is 18 amino acids long. The read is trimmed to its CDR3 DNA, 54 bases read in frame from base 1. The V end gives up 5 bases and the J end 3 bases, leaving 13 bases in the junction not matched to a gene. Sequenced material: PBMCs, taken after low-dose radiotherapy plus immunotherapy. Here the chain combines TRBV23-1 and TRBJ2-1, and 10 bases in between align with TRBD2. TRBV23-1 is given ORF status, its function remaining uncertain. The receptor was derived from a female donor with ovarian cancer. This receptor has the CDR3 CASSGLAGDPVSYNEQFF. Read as DNA, the sequence is TGCGCCAGCAGTGGGCTAGCGGGAGACCCCGTCAGCTACAATGAGCAGTTCTTC.